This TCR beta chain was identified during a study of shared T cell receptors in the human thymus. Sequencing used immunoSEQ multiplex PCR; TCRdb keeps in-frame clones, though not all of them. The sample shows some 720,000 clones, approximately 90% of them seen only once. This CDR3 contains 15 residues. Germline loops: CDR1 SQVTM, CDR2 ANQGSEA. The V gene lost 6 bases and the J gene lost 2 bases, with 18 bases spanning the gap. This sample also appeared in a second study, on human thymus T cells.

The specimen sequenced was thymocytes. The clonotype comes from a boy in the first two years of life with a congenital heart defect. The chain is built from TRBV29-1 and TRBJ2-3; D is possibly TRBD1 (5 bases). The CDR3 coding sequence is TGCAGCGTCCAAGGGCCCCCCAGGGACACAGATACGCAGTATTTT. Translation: CSVQGPPRDTDTQYF.